This T cell receptor (beta chain) was found in a study of tumor-infiltrating lymphocytes in primary liver carcinoma. Background on the study: The cohort included men and women aged 30 to 69 years. About 3.65 to 8 million productive TCRbeta reads were obtained from the samples, with similar numbers across tissue types.

The study, taken as a whole, reports: Pairs comparing tumor with adjacent tissue or blood overlapped less than pairs drawn from tumor regions.

In addition to blood RNA drawn from unsorted whole blood, germline DNA was extracted. Chronic HBV infection, which was untreated, was present in the patients. CDR1 is SGHAT, CDR2 FQNNGV, per germline. V shed 5 bases and J shed 2 bases, with 11 bases lying between them. CDR3 length: 14 residues. Turning to this clonotype: The target antigen is unknown.

A constant-region primer primed TCR beta cDNA synthesis from 450 to 550 ng of total RNA. Construction of TCR beta libraries relied on three successive nested multiplex PCR rounds employing slightly modified ARM-PCR. Forward primers for TRBV1-TRBV30 and a C-beta reverse primer served the first two PCR rounds, at roughly 10 cycles each. One entry per CDR3 protein results from TCRdb running MiXCR on the multiplex PCR reads. Altogether hundreds of thousands of distinct CDR3 sequences are present, 58% being singletons, with the ten largest covering about a sixth. The chain joins TRBV11-2 to TRBJ2-3; D is unresolved. Sequencing used peripheral blood. The receptor was isolated from a woman younger than 45 with primary liver carcinoma and hepatitis B virus infection. The CDR3 reads CASSQTANTDTQYF. In DNA form, the CDR3 reads TGTGCCAGCAGCCAGACGGCTAACACAGATACGCAGTATTTT.